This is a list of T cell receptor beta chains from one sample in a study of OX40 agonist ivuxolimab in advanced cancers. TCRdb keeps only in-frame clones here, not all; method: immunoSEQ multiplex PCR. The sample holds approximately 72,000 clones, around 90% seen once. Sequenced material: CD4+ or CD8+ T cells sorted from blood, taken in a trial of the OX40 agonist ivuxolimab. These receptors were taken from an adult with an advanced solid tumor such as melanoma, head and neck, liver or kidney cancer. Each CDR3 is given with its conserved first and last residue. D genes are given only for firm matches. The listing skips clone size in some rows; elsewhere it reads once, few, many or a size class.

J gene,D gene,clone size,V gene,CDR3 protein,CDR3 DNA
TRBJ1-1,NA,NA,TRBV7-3,CASSSGARYTEAFF,TGTGCCAGCAGCTCAGGGGCGCGCTACACTGAAGCTTTCTTT
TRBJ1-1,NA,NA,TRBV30,CAWSVPRTLNTEAFF,TGTGCCTGGAGTGTACCTCGGACATTGAACACTGAAGCTTTCTTT
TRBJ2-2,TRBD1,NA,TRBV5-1,CASSSGLGGAAGELFF,TGCGCCAGCAGCTCTGGCTTAGGGGGCGCTGCCGGGGAGCTGTTTTTT
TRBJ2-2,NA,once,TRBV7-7,CASSPFTGELFF,TGTGCCAGCAGCCCGTTTACCGGGGAGCTGTTTTTT
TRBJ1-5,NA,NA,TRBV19,CASGQPYVTRNQPQHF,TGTGCCAGCGGACAGCCGTACGTTACCCGCAATCAGCCCCAGCATTTT
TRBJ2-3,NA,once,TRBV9,CASSVEGGVSTDTQYF,TGTGCCAGCAGCGTAGAGGGCGGGGTTAGCACAGATACGCAGTATTTT
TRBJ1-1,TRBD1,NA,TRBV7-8,CASSLQGYAEAFF,TGTGCCAGCAGCCTACAGGGGTATGCTGAAGCTTTCTTT
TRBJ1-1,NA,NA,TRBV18,CASSTMTDSNTEAFF,TGTGCCAGCTCAACAATGACAGATTCCAACACTGAAGCTTTCTTT
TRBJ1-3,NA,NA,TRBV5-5,CASSLVGSGNTIYF,TGTGCCAGCAGCTTGGTCGGGAGTGGAAACACCATATATTTT
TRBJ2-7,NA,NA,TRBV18,CASSPLDIYEQYF,TGTGCCAGCTCACCACTGGACATCTACGAGCAGTACTTC
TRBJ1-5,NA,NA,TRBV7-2,CASSLYSRGNQPQHF,TGTGCCAGCAGCTTATATTCGAGGGGCAATCAGCCCCAGCATTTT
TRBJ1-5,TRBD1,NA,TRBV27,CASSSRDRANQPQHF,TGTGCCAGCAGCTCTCGGGACAGGGCCAATCAGCCCCAGCATTTT
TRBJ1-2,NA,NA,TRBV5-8,CASSLGVTGLVGYTF,TGTGCCAGCAGCTTGGGGGTAACAGGGCTTGTTGGCTACACCTTC
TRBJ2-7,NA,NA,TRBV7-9,CASSEDQGGYEQYF,TGTGCCAGCAGCGAGGACCAGGGTGGTTACGAGCAGTACTTC
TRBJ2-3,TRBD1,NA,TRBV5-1,CASSLVGTASLPGTDTQYF,TGCGCCAGCAGCTTGGTTGGGACAGCCAGTCTCCCTGGCACAGATACGCAGTATTTT
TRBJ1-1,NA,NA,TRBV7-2,CASSSGPNTEAFF,TGTGCCAGCAGCTCCGGACCGAACACTGAAGCTTTCTTT
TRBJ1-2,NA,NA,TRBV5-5,CASSLMGKSGRNYGYTF,TGTGCCAGCAGCTTGATGGGAAAATCCGGGCGGAACTATGGCTACACCTTC
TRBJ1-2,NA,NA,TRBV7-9,CASSRGTQFLAERYGYTF,TGTGCCAGCAGCCGCGGGACACAATTTTTGGCGGAGAGATATGGCTACACCTTC
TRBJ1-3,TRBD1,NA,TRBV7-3,CASSRQGDSMDTIYF,TGTGCCAGCAGCCGACAGGGGGATTCTATGGACACCATATATTTT
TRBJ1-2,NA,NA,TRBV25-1,CARPRGLGGYTF,TGTGCCAGGCCACGGGGGCTCGGCGGCTACACCTTC
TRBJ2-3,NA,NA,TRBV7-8,CASSLLGPPLTDTQYF,TGTGCCAGCAGCTTGCTGGGGCCCCCTTTAACAGATACGCAGTATTTT
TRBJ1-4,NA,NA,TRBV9,CASSETGINEKLFF,TGTGCCAGCAGCGAGACAGGAATTAATGAAAAACTGTTTTTT
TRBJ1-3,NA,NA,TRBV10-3,CATKLGFSGNTIYF,TGTGCCACCAAGTTGGGATTCTCTGGAAACACCATATATTTT
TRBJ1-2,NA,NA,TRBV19,CASSPPPGYTF,TGTGCCAGTAGCCCCCCCCCGGGCTACACCTTC
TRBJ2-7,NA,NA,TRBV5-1,CASRVHTWGSPYEQYF,TGCGCCAGCAGGGTTCATACGTGGGGATCCCCCTACGAGCAGTACTTC
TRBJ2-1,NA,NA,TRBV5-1,CASSYSSMTEQFF,TGCGCCAGCAGCTACTCCTCAATGACTGAGCAGTTCTTC
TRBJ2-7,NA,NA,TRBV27,CASSLGVPYEQYF,TGTGCCAGCTCCCTCGGGGTTCCCTACGAGCAGTACTTC
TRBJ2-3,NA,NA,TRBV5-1,CASSLQGGSTSDTQYF,TGCGCCAGCAGTCTCCAGGGTGGGAGTACATCAGATACGCAGTATTTT
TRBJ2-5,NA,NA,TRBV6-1,CASQWGPHDGTQYF,TGTGCCAGCCAATGGGGACCGCACGACGGGACCCAGTACTTC
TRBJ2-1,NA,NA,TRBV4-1,CASSPSSYSRDEQFF,TGCGCCAGCAGCCCAAGTTCGTACTCCCGTGATGAGCAGTTCTTC
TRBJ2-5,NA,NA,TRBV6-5,CASSLRQGQETQYF,TGTGCCAGCAGCCTCCGGCAGGGGCAAGAGACCCAGTACTTC
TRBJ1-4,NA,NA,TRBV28,CASSPKGEKLFF,TGTGCCAGCAGTCCAAAGGGTGAAAAACTGTTTTTT
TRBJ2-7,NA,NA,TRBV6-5,CASSYDREDYEQYF,TGTGCCAGCAGTTACGACAGGGAGGACTACGAGCAGTACTTC
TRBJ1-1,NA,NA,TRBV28,CASSLGRPAEAFF,TGTGCCAGCAGTTTGGGACGGCCGGCTGAAGCTTTCTTT
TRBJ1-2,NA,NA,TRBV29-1,CSVVSWDHHGYTF,TGCAGCGTTGTGTCCTGGGACCATCATGGCTACACCTTC